Listed below are T cell receptor beta chains from one sample, sequenced in a study of T cell changes during pregnancy in multiple sclerosis. Libraries were prepared by immunoSEQ multiplex PCR; TCRdb keeps only in-frame clonotypes and omits some of them. The repertoire holds approximately 20,000 clones, over 65% seen once, with 7.6% in the top ten. The sequenced sample was CD8+ T cells from peripheral blood mononuclear cells, obtained before pregnancy. These receptor sequences come from a female donor with multiple sclerosis, enrolled in a pregnancy study. CDR3s include the opening cysteine and the closing phenylalanine or tryptophan. The D gene is left open where the match is weak. Expanded clones get a size class; other rows say once, few or many, or leave the size out.

TRBV27,TRBJ1-1,18,-,-,TGTGCCAGCAGTTCACCCCTCAGGGGCCCTCGTAGTGGAACTGAAGCTTTCTTT,CASSSPLRGPRSGTEAFF
TRBV19,TRBJ2-1,15,-,-,TGTGCCAGTAGCTCCTCGACGTGGAGTTACAATGAGCAGTTCTTC,CASSSSTWSYNEQFF
TRBV6-4,TRBJ2-1,16,TRBD2,-,TGTGCCAGCAGCAAACTAGCGGGAGAGACCTCCGGTGAGCAGTTCTTC,CASSKLAGETSGEQFF
TRBV7-9,TRBJ2-1,14,-,-,TGTGCCAGCAGCTTTGGCGGGAATTACAATGAGCAGTTCTTC,CASSFGGNYNEQFF
TRBV7-9,TRBJ2-7,16,TRBD2,-,TGTGCCAGCAGCTTAGTCATAGCGGGTTTACCCTACGAGCAGTACTTC,CASSLVIAGLPYEQYF
TRBV25-1,TRBJ2-5,14,TRBD1,-,TGTGCCAGCACCGCGGACAGGGATCAAGAGACCCAGTACTTC,CASTADRDQETQYF
TRBV7-7,TRBJ2-5,16,TRBD2,-,TGTGCCAGCAGCTTAGCGGCGGGAGGCCTCCAAGAGACCCAGTACTTC,CASSLAAGGLQETQYF
TRBV19,TRBJ2-2,16,TRBD2,-,TGTGCCAGTAGTATTATGGGGGGGGGAAACACCGGGGAGCTGTTTTTT,CASSIMGGGNTGELFF
TRBV6-4,TRBJ2-5,13,-,-,TGTGCCAGCAGTGAGAGGGATGCAGAGACCCAGTACTTC,CASSERDAETQYF
TRBV6-4,TRBJ2-3,16,TRBD1,-,TGTGCCAGCAGTGACTCCGGGACAGGTCACACAGATACGCAGTATTTT,CASSDSGTGHTDTQYF
TRBV6-4,TRBJ2-2,13,-,medium-sized,TGTGCCAGCAGTGTCACAGGGACCGGGGAGCTGTTTTTT,CASSVTGTGELFF
TRBV25-1,TRBJ2-5,15,-,-,TGTGCCAGCAGTGATTGGCGGGCCTCCGGAGAGACCCAGTACTTC,CASSDWRASGETQYF
TRBV5-1,TRBJ1-1,15,-,-,TGCGCCAGCAGCCTCTGGGCCTCCTTGAACACTGAAGCTTTCTTT,CASSLWASLNTEAFF
TRBV4-1,TRBJ1-1,11,-,-,TGCGCCAGCAGCCGAGGGACTGAAGCTTTCTTT,CASSRGTEAFF
TRBV5-1,TRBJ2-7,17,-,-,TGCGCCAGCAGCTCATATCCCCACTTTTGGTACTCTTACGAGCAGTACTTC,CASSSYPHFWYSYEQYF
TRBV5-4,TRBJ2-2,17,TRBD2,-,TGTGCCAGCAGCCAAAGACTAGCGGGAGTCGCGACCGGGGAGCTGTTTTTT,CASSQRLAGVATGELFF
TRBV27,TRBJ2-2,13,-,-,TGTGCCAGCAGTTTATCTCGCACCGGGGAGCTGTTTTTT,CASSLSRTGELFF
TRBV7-3,TRBJ2-1,17,TRBD1,-,TGTGCCAGCAGCTTATATGGGGGGACAGGGACCTACAATGAGCAGTTCTTC,CASSLYGGTGTYNEQFF
TRBV27,TRBJ2-7,13,-,-,TGTGCCAGCAGTAGCGGGACAGGCTACGAGCAGTACTTC,CASSSGTGYEQYF
TRBV7-9,TRBJ2-7,14,-,-,TGTGCCAGCAGCCCCCCCCAGGGCTCCTACGAGCAGTACTTC,CASSPPQGSYEQYF
TRBV29-1,TRBJ2-2,16,TRBD2,-,TGCAGCGTGGGGGGACTAGCTTGGGAAAACACCGGGGAGCTGTTTTTT,CSVGGLAWENTGELFF
TRBV7-9,TRBJ2-1,12,-,once,TGTGCCAGCAGCTTAGTGGAGAATGAGCAGTTCTTC,CASSLVENEQFF
TRBV19,TRBJ2-7,14,TRBD2,-,TGTGCCAGTAGTCCTGGACTAGCCCCCTACGAGCAGTACTTC,CASSPGLAPYEQYF
TRBV30,TRBJ2-1,11,-,-,TGTGCCTCTACAGGACACAATGAGCAGTTCTTC,CASTGHNEQFF
TRBV7-9,TRBJ2-1,16,-,-,TGTGCCAGCAGCCCTTCCGGCGGAAGCTCCTACAATGAGCAGTTCTTC,CASSPSGGSSYNEQFF
TRBV11-2,TRBJ2-2,14,-,-,TGTGCCAGCAGCCTCAGGGTTTACGGCGGGGAGCTGTTTTTT,CASSLRVYGGELFF
TRBV4-3,TRBJ2-3,19,-,-,TGCGCCAGCAGCCCCCCCAGCGTACGCCAACATATCGGCACAGATACGCAGTATTTT,CASSPPSVRQHIGTDTQYF
TRBV18,TRBJ2-1,17,-,-,TGTGCCAGCTCACCCGACAGAAGCCAAAGCATTTACAATGAGCAGTTCTTC,CASSPDRSQSIYNEQFF
TRBV10-3,TRBJ1-1,14,TRBD1,few,TGTGCCATCAGGACCGGGACAGAACACACTGAAGCTTTCTTT,CAIRTGTEHTEAFF
TRBV9,TRBJ2-2,13,TRBD2,-,TGTGCCAGCACCCATAGCGGGAGTGGGGAGCTGTTTTTT,CASTHSGSGELFF
TRBV28,TRBJ2-7,17,TRBD2,-,TGTGCCAGCAGCTACGATATGTATGGCGGGAGGGCCGCCGAGCAGTACTTC,CASSYDMYGGRAAEQYF
TRBV30,TRBJ1-1,14,-,-,TGTGCCTGGAGTGTTAAGCTACCGAACACTGAAGCTTTCTTT,CAWSVKLPNTEAFF
TRBV28,TRBJ2-7,14,-,-,TGTGCCAGCAGTTTATCAGTGACAGCTTACGAGCAGTACTTC,CASSLSVTAYEQYF
TRBV27,TRBJ2-3,17,-,-,TGTGCCAGCAGTTTAACCCCTCGAGGGAGTATCGCAGATACGCAGTATTTT,CASSLTPRGSIADTQYF
TRBV5-4,TRBJ1-2,14,-,once,TGTGCCAGCAGCGGCGACACAGGGACCTATGGCTACACCTTC,CASSGDTGTYGYTF
TRBV7-9,TRBJ2-7,17,TRBD2,-,TGTGCCAGCAGTTCGTCCAAGGAGAAGCGGGACTCCTACGAGCAGTACTTC,CASSSSKEKRDSYEQYF
TRBV6-4,TRBJ2-1,15,TRBD2,-,TGTGCCAGCAGTGACTCGGCGGGAGCGTACAATGAGCAGTTCTTC,CASSDSAGAYNEQFF
TRBV6-4,TRBJ2-1,15,TRBD2,-,TGTGCCAGCAGCGCGGGACTAGCGGGAAACAATGAGCAGTTCTTC,CASSAGLAGNNEQFF